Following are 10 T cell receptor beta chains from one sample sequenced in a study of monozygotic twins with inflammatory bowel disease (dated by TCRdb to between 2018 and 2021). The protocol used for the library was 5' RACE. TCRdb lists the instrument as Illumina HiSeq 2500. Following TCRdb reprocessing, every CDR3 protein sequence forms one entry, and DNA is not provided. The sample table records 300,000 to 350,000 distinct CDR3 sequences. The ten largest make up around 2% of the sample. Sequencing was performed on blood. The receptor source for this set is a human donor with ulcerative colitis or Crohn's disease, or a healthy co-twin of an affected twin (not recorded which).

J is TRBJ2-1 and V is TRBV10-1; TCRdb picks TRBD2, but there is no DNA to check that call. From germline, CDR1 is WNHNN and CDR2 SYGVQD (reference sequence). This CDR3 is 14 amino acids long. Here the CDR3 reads CASSGPGLNNEQFF.

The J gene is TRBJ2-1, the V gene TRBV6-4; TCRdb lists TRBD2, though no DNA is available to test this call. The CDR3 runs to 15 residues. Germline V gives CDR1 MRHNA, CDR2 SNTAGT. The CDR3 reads CASSNPSGPHNEQFF.

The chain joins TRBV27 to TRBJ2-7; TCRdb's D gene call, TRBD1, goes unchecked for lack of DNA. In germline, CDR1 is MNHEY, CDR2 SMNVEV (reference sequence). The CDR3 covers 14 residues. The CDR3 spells CASSLRGSRSEQYF.

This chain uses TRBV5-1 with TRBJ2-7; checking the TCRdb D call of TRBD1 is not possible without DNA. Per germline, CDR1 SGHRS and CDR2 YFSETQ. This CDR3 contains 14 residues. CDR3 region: CASSLSEGGHEQYF.

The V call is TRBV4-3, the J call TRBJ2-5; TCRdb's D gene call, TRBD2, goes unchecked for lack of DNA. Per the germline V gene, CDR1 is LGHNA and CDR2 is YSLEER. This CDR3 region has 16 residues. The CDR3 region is CASSLSNVRAQETQYF.

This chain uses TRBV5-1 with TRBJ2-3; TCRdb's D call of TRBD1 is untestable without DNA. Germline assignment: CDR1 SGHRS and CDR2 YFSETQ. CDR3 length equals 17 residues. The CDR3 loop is CASSLRPEPGTTDTQYF.

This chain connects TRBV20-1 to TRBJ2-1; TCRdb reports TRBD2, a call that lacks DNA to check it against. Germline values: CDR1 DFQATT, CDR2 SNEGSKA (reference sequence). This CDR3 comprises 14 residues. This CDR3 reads CSAGTSGAYNEQFF.

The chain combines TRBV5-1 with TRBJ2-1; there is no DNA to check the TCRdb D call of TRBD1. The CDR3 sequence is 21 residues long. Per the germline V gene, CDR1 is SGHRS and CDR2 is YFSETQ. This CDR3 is CASIKKWRNRAGNHSYNEQFF.

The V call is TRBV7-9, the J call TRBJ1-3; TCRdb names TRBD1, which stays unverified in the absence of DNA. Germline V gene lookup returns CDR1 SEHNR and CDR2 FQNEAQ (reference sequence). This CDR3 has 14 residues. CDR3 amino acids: CASSLGQGVDTIYF. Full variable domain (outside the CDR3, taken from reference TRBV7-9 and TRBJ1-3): DTGVSQNPRHKITKRGQNVTFRCDPISEHNRLYWYRQTLGQGPEFLTYFQNEAQLEKSRLLSDRFSAERPKGSFSTLEIQRTEQGDSAMYLCASSLGQGVDTIYFGEGSWLTVV.

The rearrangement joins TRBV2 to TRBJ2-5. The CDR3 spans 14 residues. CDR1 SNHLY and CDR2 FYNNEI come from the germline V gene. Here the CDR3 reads CASSLRTAQETQYF. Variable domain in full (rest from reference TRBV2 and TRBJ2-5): EPEVTQTPSHQVTQMGQEVILRCVPISNHLYFYWYRQILGQKVEFLVSFYNNEISEKSEIFDDQFSVERPDGSNFTLKIRSTKLEDSAMYFCASSLRTAQETQYFGPGTRLLVL.